This is a list of T cell receptor beta chains from one sample in a study of response to subunit inactivated influenza vaccine. TCRdb redid the calling of the RT-PCR reads with MiXCR, one entry per CDR3 protein. The sample has about 540,000 distinct CDR3 sequences; around a quarter are singletons. The data also belong to a second study, concerning T cells expressing NK-cell markers.

The source was CD4+ T cells sorted from PBMCs, collected 11 to 12 days after vaccination. Receptors originate from a man between 50 and 59 years old who received an inactivated influenza vaccine. The CDR3 runs from the conserved cysteine through the conserved F or W. The order of the fields is J gene, V gene, clone size, CDR3 protein. Expanded clones get a size class; other rows say once, few or many, or leave the size out.

TRBJ2-3 | TRBV7-2 | few | CASSPFGRGVGTDTQYF
TRBJ1-6 | TRBV6-1 | - | CASSMTVYNSPLHF
TRBJ2-5 | TRBV10-3 | - | CAIGNPGREYQETQYF
TRBJ1-2 | TRBV10-3 | - | CAISEAGPNYGYTF
TRBJ1-2 | TRBV20-1 | - | CSARDHLQGAKYGYTF
TRBJ2-1 | TRBV6-6 | few | CATKETGGNEQFF
TRBJ2-5 | TRBV7-2 | - | CASSRGGLETQYF
TRBJ2-3 | TRBV20-1 | few | CSASHPTRTDTQYF
TRBJ2-7 | TRBV6-2/TRBV6-3 | - | CASSYSTTYEQYF
TRBJ2-2 | TRBV7-9 | few | CASSLSGSRTGELFF
TRBJ1-1 | TRBV3-1 | few | CASSPTGGHTEAFF
TRBJ2-1 | TRBV20-1 | - | CSAPSGGGGAANEQFF
TRBJ2-7 | TRBV6-5 | few | CASSYSGDGTYEQYF
TRBJ2-7 | TRBV20-1 | - | CSARDRTGRTYEQYF
TRBJ2-1 | TRBV6-2/TRBV6-3 | - | CASGLDSGGHNEQFF
TRBJ1-1 | TRBV12-3/TRBV12-4 | - | CASSLRTGGRTEAFF
TRBJ2-5 | TRBV4-3 | many | CASSTDRGLRETQYF
TRBJ2-1 | TRBV28 | - | CASSPTRSGQFF
TRBJ2-3 | TRBV12-3/TRBV12-4 | - | CASSEILVWEGTDTQYF
TRBJ2-1 | TRBV30 | many | CAASRGYNEQFF
TRBJ2-2 | TRBV9 | many | CASSVTGTGGNTGELFF
TRBJ2-3 | TRBV20-1 | few | CSASGTFTDTQYF
TRBJ1-2 | TRBV5-1 | many | CASSPRSNYGYTF
TRBJ2-5 | TRBV4-2 | - | CASSPVGTGPPGGTQYF
TRBJ2-1 | TRBV25-1 | few | CASSHSGTGDNEQFF
TRBJ1-2 | TRBV9 | - | CASSVGVLGGYTF
TRBJ2-1 | TRBV27 | many | CASSLGSSGRYNEQFF
TRBJ2-1 | TRBV25-1 | - | CASSEPGLVSYNEQFF
TRBJ2-2 | TRBV24-1 | - | CATSDRGRSAGELFF
TRBJ2-3 | TRBV5-1 | many | CASSLVRGGTDTQYF
TRBJ2-1 | TRBV27 | - | CASSPLGRVSYYNEQFF
TRBJ1-1 | TRBV29-1 | few | CSVVGRGGGNTEAFF
TRBJ2-7 | TRBV4-2 | - | CASSQGSSGTYEQYF
TRBJ2-7 | TRBV7-2 | - | CASSSAGLAGLEQYF
TRBJ2-5 | TRBV4-2 | many | CASSERGTQYF
TRBJ1-2 | TRBV7-2 | - | CASSLSLGTGTYGYTF
TRBJ1-2 | TRBV7-9 | - | CASSYSRGGQGPHGYTF
TRBJ2-2 | TRBV28 | - | CASSLSVPGELFF
TRBJ1-1 | TRBV12-3/TRBV12-4 | many | CASSLVGGNTEAFF
TRBJ1-4 | TRBV12-3/TRBV12-4 | - | CASSDRGQGLFF
TRBJ2-3 | TRBV11-3 | - | CASSLTPKGDTQYF
TRBJ2-5 | TRBV18 | - | CASSPGPLVETQYF
TRBJ2-1 | TRBV20-1 | few | CSARRLAVNNEQFF
TRBJ1-4 | TRBV7-9 | few | CASSIRGTEKLFF
TRBJ1-1 | TRBV3-1 | few | CASRWGGNTEAFF